A single sample gave rise to the 10 T cell receptor beta chains below, sequenced in a study of blood T cell repertoires in COVID-19. Clones were read by immunoSEQ multiplex PCR, and TCRdb kept only the in-frame ones, dropping some. This sample has approximately 240,000 clones, with roughly 84% found just once. Material for sequencing was peripheral blood. The receptor source for this set is a middle-aged woman with active or convalescent COVID-19.

The V call is TRBV2, the J call TRBJ1-3; TRBD1 might be the D (6 bases). The CDR3 is made up of 15 amino acids. Germline V gene sequence: CDR1 SNHLY, CDR2 FYNNEI. The V end was cut by 5 bases, the J end by 0 bases, with 11 bases between. Here the CDR3 reads CASSRGTNSGNTIYF. CDR3 bases: TGTGCCAGCAGTAGGGGGACAAACTCTGGAAACACCATATATTTT.

The chain couples TRBV30 to TRBJ1-5, with 7 bases that match TRBD1. V gave up 1 base and J gave up 3 bases; unmatched junction bases: 3. The germline V gene has CDR1 GTSNPN and CDR2 SVGIG (reference sequence). The CDR3 length is 14 residues. CDR3 in amino acids: CAWSGGQVNQPQHF. As DNA, the CDR3 is TGTGCCTGGAGTGGCGGACAGGTCAATCAGCCCCAGCATTTT. Together with reference TRBV30 and TRBJ1-5, the CDR3 gives the full variable domain: SQTIHQWPATLVQPVGSPLSLECTVEGTSNPNLYWYRQAAGRGLQLLFYSVGIGQISSEVPQNLSASRPQDRQFILSSKKLLLSDSGFYLCAWSGGQVNQPQHFGDGTRLSIL.

The genes are TRBV4-1 and TRBJ2-3, with a tentative D call TRBD2 (5 bases). The V gene lost 3 bases and the J gene lost 5 bases, with 15 bases spanning the gap. This CDR3 is 15 amino acids long. Germline-derived CDR1 and CDR2 are MGHRA and YSYEKL. The CDR3 bases are TGCGCCAGCAGCCAGGGCGCGAGGGCTGTAGATACGCAGTATTTT. Encoded protein: CASSQGARAVDTQYF.

The count of this clone is one. The chain uses TRBV6-6 and TRBJ1-5; possible D gene TRBD1, 6 bases. CDR3 length: 13 amino acids. V shed 5 bases and J shed 9 bases, with 14 bases lying between them. Germline loops: CDR1 MNHNY, CDR2 SVGAGI (reference sequence). The CDR3 sequence: CASSRRGPSPQHF. CDR3 sequence (DNA): TGTGCCAGCAGTCGCAGGGGCCCATCGCCCCAGCATTTT.

This clone was seen a single time. This chain connects TRBV7-8 to TRBJ2-2; D is ambiguous. The CDR3 has 13 residues. Per the germline V gene, CDR1 is SGHVS and CDR2 is FQNEAQ. V gave up 5 bases and J gave up 6 bases, with 10 bases separating them. The CDR3 region has the DNA TGTGCCAGCAGCATCAGAGAGGCCGGGGAGCTGTTTTTT. This encodes CASSIREAGELFF.

This clone came up once. The chain couples TRBV27 to TRBJ2-7; the D gene is possibly TRBD2 (6 bases). Trimming took off 4 bases at V and 0 bases at J, with 22 bases between the two ends. This CDR3 spans 18 amino acids. Germline CDR1 reads MNHEY; CDR2 reads SMNVEV (reference sequence). The CDR3 is CASSSLEVGGDSSYEQYF. Written as DNA, the CDR3 is TGTGCCAGCAGTTCCCTAGAGGTGGGGGGAGATAGCTCCTACGAGCAGTACTTC.

This clone has just a few counts. CDR3 sequence: CASSGANSNQPQHF. The CDR3 nucleotides read TGTGCCAGCAGTGGGGCCAACAGCAATCAGCCCCAGCATTTT. V gene TRBV2 combines with J gene TRBJ1-5; D is unresolved. The CDR3 has 14 residues. Germline V CDR1 and CDR2: SNHLY, FYNNEI. V was shortened by 4 bases and J by 1 base, with 8 bases between the two germline ends.

A single count supports this clone. The CDR3 sequence is CASTSPTFGTGSNQPQHF. The CDR3 DNA sequence: TGTGCCAGCACCTCCCCAACTTTCGGGACAGGGTCGAATCAGCCCCAGCATTTT. The chain has TRBV28 and TRBJ1-5, with 9 bases matching TRBD1. The CDR3 is 18 residues long. V was pared by 7 bases and J by 4 bases, with 17 bases of the junction left unmatched. In germline, CDR1 is MDHEN, CDR2 SYDVKM.

This chain connects TRBV6-5 to TRBJ2-1; tentative D call: TRBD2 (5 bases). The germline V gene encodes CDR1 MNHEY and CDR2 SVGAGI. Trimming took off 8 bases at V and 10 bases at J, with 12 bases between the two ends. The CDR3 length is 11 residues. The CDR3 spells CASRFSGEQFF. The CDR3 nucleotides are TGTGCCAGCCGCTTCAGCGGCGAGCAGTTCTTC.

For this clone: Other nucleotide sequences in the sample specify the same CDR3. The rearrangement links TRBV5-1 to TRBJ2-1; 12 nucleotides align to TRBD2. The germline gives CDR1 SGHRS, CDR2 YFSETQ. CDR3 length: 15 amino acids. V lost 3 bases to trimming and J lost 2 bases; unmatched junction nucleotides: 0. The CDR3 coding sequence is TGCGCCAGCAGCTCTAGCGGGGGGGCCTACAATGAGCAGTTCTTC. It specifies CASSSSGGAYNEQFF.